The entry below gives a single T cell receptor beta chain sequence along with its context. V lost 5 bases to trimming and J lost 0 bases; unmatched junction nucleotides: 1. Germline CDR1 reads GTSNPN; CDR2 reads SVGIG (reference sequence). This CDR3 comprises 14 residues. The sample is drawn from a study of blood T cell repertoires in COVID-19. Study at large: Acute and convalescent COVID-19 specimens originated in the United States, Italy and Spain.

Original methodology: Amplification from reference gene primers served as the basis for estimated nucleated cell counts. The data were produced by immunoSEQ multiplex PCR, yet TCRdb's version contains in-frame clones alone and is incomplete. Clonal size and the V and J genes are those of that table, whereas D and trimming came from the DNA. The sample comprises 280,000 or so clones, 85% of which are singletons, and about 14% rests with the top ten. The J gene is TRBJ2-2, the V gene TRBV30; TRBD2 aligns across 9 bases. The material sequenced was peripheral blood. The clonotype was recovered from a human donor in a cohort sampled during active COVID-19. CDR3 in amino acids: CAWSSGANTGELFF. DNA for the CDR3: TGTGCCTGGTCTAGCGGGGCGAACACCGGGGAGCTGTTTTTT. The entire variable domain, with the rest obtained from reference TRBV30 and TRBJ2-2, is as follows: SQTIHQWPATLVQPVGSPLSLECTVEGTSNPNLYWYRQAAGRGLQLLFYSVGIGQISSEVPQNLSASRPQDRQFILSSKKLLLSDSGFYLCAWSSGANTGELFFGEGSRLTVL.